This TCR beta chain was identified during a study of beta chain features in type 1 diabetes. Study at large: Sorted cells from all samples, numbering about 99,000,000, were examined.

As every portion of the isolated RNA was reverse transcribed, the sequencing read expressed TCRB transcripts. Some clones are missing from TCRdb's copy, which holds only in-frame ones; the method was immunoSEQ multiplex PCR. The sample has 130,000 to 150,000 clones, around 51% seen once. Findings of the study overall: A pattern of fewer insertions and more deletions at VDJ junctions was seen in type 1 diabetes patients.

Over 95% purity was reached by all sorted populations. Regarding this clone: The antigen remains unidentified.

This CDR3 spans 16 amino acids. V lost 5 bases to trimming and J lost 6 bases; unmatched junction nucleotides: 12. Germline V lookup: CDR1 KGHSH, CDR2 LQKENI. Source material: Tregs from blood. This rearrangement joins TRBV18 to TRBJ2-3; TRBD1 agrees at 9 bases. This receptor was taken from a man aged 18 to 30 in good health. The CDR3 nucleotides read TGTGCCAGCTCATACAGAACAGGGGGCAGCGGGGATACGCAGTATTTT. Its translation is CASSYRTGGSGDTQYF.